Presented here are 26 T cell receptor beta chains from one specimen sequenced in a study of beta chain features in type 1 diabetes. Sequenced material consisted of expressed TCRB transcripts (all of the isolated RNA was reverse transcribed). The repertoire was sequenced with immunoSEQ multiplex PCR; TCRdb's copy has only in-frame clones and lacks some. The sample includes 300,000 to 400,000 clones, approximately 11% seen only once; the top ten take just over 0.015%. The sequenced sample consisted of naive CD4+ T cells from blood. The source of these receptors is a woman in her twenties or thirties in good health.

In its sample, this clone was seen a few times. The V call is TRBV6-1, the J call TRBJ1-1; TRBD1 aligns across 9 bases. V lost 6 bases, J lost 4 bases, and 9 bases stayed unmatched. The CDR3 contains 15 residues. Germline V CDR1 and CDR2: MNHNS, SASEGT. Written as DNA, the CDR3 is TGTGCCAGCAGCCGCCTGGGACAGGGTCCCACTGAAGCTTTCTTT. This translates into CASSRLGQGPTEAFF.

This clone was picked up a small number of times. This chain connects TRBV28 to TRBJ1-4, with 8 positions matching TRBD1. The V gene's germline CDR1 is MDHEN and CDR2 SYDVKM. CDR3 length: 16 residues. The J segment lost 0 bases and the V segment lost 5 bases, leaving 5 bases of the junction unmatched. The CDR3 DNA reads TGTGCCAGCAGTCTAGACAGGGGCACAACTAATGAAAAACTGTTTTTT. Protein product: CASSLDRGTTNEKLFF.

V usage is TRBV7-3 and J usage is TRBJ2-1; 8 bases fit TRBD2. This CDR3 has 12 amino acids. Germline values: CDR1 SGHTA, CDR2 FQGTGA. Unmatched junction bases numbered 0, after V lost 5 bases and J lost 6 bases. The CDR3 spells CASSGTSNEQFF. The CDR3 region has the DNA TGTGCCAGCAGCGGGACTAGCAATGAGCAGTTCTTC.

The CDR3, as DNA: TGCGCCAGCAGCCAATTGGACAGGGCGGGGAATGAGCAGTTCTTC. Its protein is CASSQLDRAGNEQFF. This chain uses TRBV4-3 with TRBJ2-1; 8 positions match TRBD1. Germline V gives CDR1 LGHNA, CDR2 YSLEER. V was pared by 2 bases and J by 7 bases, with 7 bases of the junction left unmatched. This CDR3 is 15 amino acids long.

This clone was observed a handful of times. The rearrangement joins TRBV18 to TRBJ2-7; D is unclear. Germline V gives CDR1 KGHSH, CDR2 LQKENI. The ends were cut back, 6 bases at V and 5 bases at J, with 14 bases in the middle. This CDR3 spans 13 amino acids. The CDR3 DNA reads TGTGCCAGCTCCCCCCGGGTTTCGCACGAGCAGTACTTC. Residues: CASSPRVSHEQYF.

This clone turned up a few times. The V gene is TRBV15, the J gene TRBJ1-5; TRBD1 aligns across 11 bases. This CDR3 has 18 residues. Per germline, CDR1 LNHNV and CDR2 YYDKDF (reference sequence). The ends lost 5 bases at V and 5 bases at J; junction bases unmatched: 14. CDR3 sequence reads: CATSRGQGVPEVHQPQHF. CDR3 DNA: TGTGCCACCAGCCGGGGACAGGGGGTGCCAGAGGTTCATCAGCCCCAGCATTTT.

The chain employs TRBV27 and TRBJ2-3; a possible D gene is TRBD2 (5 bases). Deletions cut 3 bases from V and 1 base from J, with 11 bases between. This CDR3 is 15 amino acids long. Germline V lookup: CDR1 MNHEY, CDR2 SMNVEV (reference sequence). CDR3 residues: CASSFLGAGTDTQYF. In DNA form, the CDR3 reads TGTGCCAGCAGTTTTCTGGGAGCGGGCACAGATACGCAGTATTTT.

Only a few counts were recorded for this clone. This chain connects TRBV18 to TRBJ2-5, with TRBD2 as a possible D gene (6 bases). The CDR3 has 16 residues. V was pared by 3 bases and J by 1 base, with 15 bases between. The germline CDR1 and CDR2 sequences are KGHSH and LQKENI. DNA for the CDR3: TGTGCCAGCTCACCCTCCGTGTCGGGAGTCCAAGAGACCCAGTACTTC. Its protein product is CASSPSVSGVQETQYF.

The rearrangement joins TRBV19 to TRBJ2-1; 10 nucleotides align to TRBD2. V dropped 8 bases and J dropped 8; count of bases not matched to a gene: 6. The germline V gene has CDR1 LNHDA and CDR2 SQIVND (reference sequence). The CDR3 has 13 residues. The CDR3 nucleotides read TGTGCCAGTCGCGGACTAGCGGACGATGAGCAGTTCTTC. Its protein product is CASRGLADDEQFF.

A few counts support this clone. The chain uses TRBV7-9 and TRBJ1-1; TRBD1 agrees at 9 bases. Germline trimming cut 6 bases from V and 9 bases from J; bases unmatched to any gene: 8. Looked up from germline, CDR1 is SEHNR and CDR2 is FQNEAQ (reference sequence). The CDR3 covers 13 residues. The CDR3 sequence: CASSPRQGGKAFF. The CDR3 coding sequence is TGTGCCAGCAGTCCGCGACAGGGGGGAAAAGCTTTCTTT.

In regard to this clone: A read error may account for a junction end that differs from germline. This rearrangement joins TRBV5-1 to TRBJ2-2; 11 bases are shared with TRBD2. The CDR3 has 14 amino acids. From germline, CDR1 is SGHRS and CDR2 YFSETQ. Written as DNA, the CDR3 is TGCGCCGGCAGACTAGCGGGACTCACCGGGGAGCTGTTTTTT. Protein: CAGRLAGLTGELFF.

V usage is TRBV15 and J usage is TRBJ2-7, with D possibly TRBD1 on 7 matching bases. The length of the CDR3 is 12 residues. The germline gives CDR1 LNHNV, CDR2 YYDKDF (reference sequence). V shed 9 bases and J shed 3 bases, with 12 bases lying between them. CDR3: CATRGTDYEQYF. DNA for the CDR3: TGTGCCACACGCGGGACAGACTACGAGCAGTACTTC.

This clone has a handful of counts. The rearrangement joins TRBV19 to TRBJ2-1; the match to TRBD2 covers 11 bases. The germline gives CDR1 LNHDA, CDR2 SQIVND (reference sequence). The CDR3 runs to 15 residues. With V trimmed by 5 bases and J by 7 bases, 7 bases remained unmatched. CDR3: CASSVTSGRGNEQFF. The CDR3 DNA is TGTGCCAGTAGTGTTACTAGCGGGAGAGGTAATGAGCAGTTCTTC.

This clone was detected only a few times. The chain recombines TRBV9 with TRBJ2-5; 8 nucleotides align to TRBD2. Trimming took 3 bases from V and 1 from J; bases not matched to a gene: 8. Germline lookup yields CDR1 SGDLS and CDR2 YYNGEE. This CDR3 has 16 amino acids. The CDR3 sequence is CASSGLPGGGQETQYF. CDR3 coding DNA: TGTGCCAGCAGCGGCCTACCGGGAGGGGGCCAAGAGACCCAGTACTTC.

This clone was detected a few times. The gene calls are TRBV19 and TRBJ2-1, with 10 positions matching TRBD2. The CDR3 has 15 amino acids. CDR1 and CDR2 from the germline V gene are LNHDA and SQIVND (reference sequence). The trim removed 5 bases at V and 9 bases at J, leaving 10 bases unmatched. The CDR3 reads CASSLTSGWLSEQFF. For the CDR3, the DNA is TGTGCCAGTAGTCTGACTAGCGGGTGGTTGAGTGAGCAGTTCTTC.

The chain has TRBV29-1 and TRBJ2-6; TRBD2 is a possible D gene (6 bases). V lost 6 bases and J 0 bases, leaving 12 bases between the germline ends. Germline CDR1 SQVTM, CDR2 ANQGSEA. The CDR3 is 15 residues long. CDR3 sequence (DNA): TGCAGCGTGGAGGGTCTGATCTCTGGGGCCAACGTCCTGACTTTC. This encodes CSVEGLISGANVLTF.

The chain has TRBV7-3 and TRBJ2-3; 7 bases line up with TRBD1. J gave up 1 base and V 2 bases, and 6 bases lay outside the gene matches. This CDR3 is 16 amino acids long. Germline loops: CDR1 SGHTA, CDR2 FQGTGA. For the CDR3, the DNA is TGTGCCAGCAGCTTAGGCAGGGGGATTGGCACAGATACGCAGTATTTT. This translates into CASSLGRGIGTDTQYF.

This clone was seen a handful of times. This chain connects TRBV18 to TRBJ1-5; D is perhaps TRBD1 (5 bases). CDR1 is KGHSH and CDR2 is LQKENI in the germline V gene. CDR3 length: 15 amino acids. Between the trimmed V and J ends, which lost 6 bases and 4 bases, there was a span of 16 bases. CDR3 nucleotide sequence: TGTGCCAGCTCTCCGGGAGGGGTTCGAAATCAGCCCCAGCATTTT. Translated, it gives CASSPGGVRNQPQHF.

V usage is TRBV2 and J usage is TRBJ2-3; possibly TRBD2 for D (6 bases). The CDR3 runs 15 residues. The germline V gene has CDR1 SNHLY and CDR2 FYNNEI. V shed 7 bases and J shed 7 bases, with 21 bases lying between them. The CDR3 nucleotides are TGTGCCAGCATGCGGGACTCCACTTATCCTAATACGCAGTATTTT. It encodes CASMRDSTYPNTQYF.

This clone came up a few times. The chain employs TRBV7-2 and TRBJ2-1; tentatively, D is TRBD2 (6 bases). The CDR3 loop spans 15 amino acids. Germline V gives CDR1 SGHTA, CDR2 FQGNSA. Trimming shortened V by 2 bases and J by 8 bases, and 16 bases separated the two germline ends. In DNA form, the CDR3 reads TGTGCCAGCAGCTTAACCGGGGCGGGAAGAGATGAGCAGTTCTTC. This sequence encodes CASSLTGAGRDEQFF. The full variable domain, with the rest looked up from reference TRBV7-2 and TRBJ2-1, is GAGVSQSPSNKVTEKGKDVELRCDPISGHTALYWYRQSLGQGLEFLIYFQGNSAPDKSGLPSDRFSAERTGGSVSTLTIQRTQQEDSAVYLCASSLTGAGRDEQFFGPGTRLTVL.

This clone was counted only a few times. V usage is TRBV7-3 and J usage is TRBJ2-3; 9 bases fit TRBD1. Germline V gene sequence: CDR1 SGHTA, CDR2 FQGTGA. CDR3 length: 17 residues. The junction had 9 bases not matched to a gene; V was cut back by 5 bases and J by 0 bases. The CDR3 region has the DNA TGTGCCAGCAGCGCCCAGTTAGGGACAGGGAGCACAGATACGCAGTATTTT. As protein: CASSAQLGTGSTDTQYF.

This chain uses TRBV12-5 with TRBJ1-1; 7 bases line up with TRBD1. The V gene's germline CDR1 is LGHNT and CDR2 FRNRAP. After removal of 2 bases from V and 0 bases from J, the junction contained 9 bases not matched to a gene. This CDR3 spans 17 amino acids. CDR3 nucleotide sequence: TGTGCTAGTGGTTTGTGGGTCACAGGGGCGATGAACACTGAAGCTTTCTTT. Its protein product is CASGLWVTGAMNTEAFF.

This chain connects TRBV2 to TRBJ1-1, with no clear D. Trimming pared 6 bases from V and 1 base from J, leaving 9 bases between. CDR3 size: 13 residues. CDR1 SNHLY and CDR2 FYNNEI come from the germline V gene. Written as DNA, the CDR3 is TGTGCCAGCAGCTTTACAGCGAACACTGAAGCTTTCTTT. This translates into CASSFTANTEAFF.

This clone was seen a handful of times. The CDR3 nucleotides are TGTGCCAGCAGGCTCGAGGGACAGGGGGCTTACGAGCAGTACTTC. Translation gives CASRLEGQGAYEQYF. The chain is built from TRBV6-5 and TRBJ2-7, with TRBD1 matching over 12 bases. With V trimmed by 6 bases and J by 4 bases, 7 bases remained unmatched. Germline V gives CDR1 MNHEY, CDR2 SVGAGI. CDR3 length: 15 amino acids.

The table lists this clone with a few counts. The CDR3 region is CASSHLSSSYEQYF. The CDR3 region has the DNA TGTGCCAGCAGCCACCTGTCTAGTTCCTACGAGCAGTACTTC. This chain links TRBV4-2 with TRBJ2-7, with no clear D. This CDR3 has 14 amino acids. Trimming cost V 3 bases and J 1 base, with 10 bases left between them. Looked up from germline, CDR1 is LGHNA and CDR2 is YNFKEQ.

The chain has TRBV28 and TRBJ2-2; D remains ambiguous. The germline CDR1 and CDR2 sequences are MDHEN and SYDVKM. The ends were cut back, 4 bases at V and 7 bases at J, with 4 bases in the middle. The CDR3 consists of 11 residues. CDR3 nucleotide sequence: TGTGCCAGCAGTTCGGGCGGGGAGCTGTTTTTT. It encodes CASSSGGELFF.